This T cell receptor beta chain appears in the sequencing data of a study of PD-L1 blockade in urothelial cancer. Overall study: Blood analysis took place 3 weeks (second dose) and 6 weeks after treatment start. Blood gave a median around 140,000 T cells.

The table came from immunoSEQ multiplex PCR; TCRdb's copy has only in-frame clones and leaves some out. The sample carries about 43,000 clones, around 90% recorded once. Trimming pared 4 bases from V and 4 bases from J, leaving 5 bases between. The germline V gene encodes CDR1 LNHDA and CDR2 SQIVND (reference sequence). This CDR3 has 12 residues. The patients had locally advanced or metastatic urothelial carcinoma. Between 1 and 8 samples, pretreatment and on-treatment, were given by each patient. This rearrangement joins TRBV19 to TRBJ1-5; the D is unclear. The specimen comprised PBMCs, sampled around atezolizumab (anti-PD-L1) treatment. The TCR was taken from a woman aged 55-75 years with urothelial cancer. The CDR3 DNA reads as TGTGCCAGTAGTACGTCGAATCAGCCCCAGCATTTT. Translating it yields CASSTSNQPQHF.